These 5 T cell receptor beta chains were sequenced from one sample in a study of response to subunit inactivated influenza vaccine. MiXCR, run by TCRdb on the RT-PCR reads, gives a single entry per CDR3 protein. This sample yields about 700,000 distinct CDR3 sequences, of which 11% to 15% are seen a single time; around 6.5% belongs to the top ten. This sample comprised PBMCs from blood, obtained around 14 days before vaccination. These receptors were taken from a man over 45 who received an inactivated influenza vaccine.

This chain's CDR3 is CASSDGLFEPYEQYF. CDR3 DNA sequence: TGCGCCAGCAGTGATGGGCTCTTCGAACCCTACGAGCAGTACTTC. V and J are TRBV10-1 and TRBJ2-7; D not resolved. Germline lookup yields CDR1 WNHNN and CDR2 SYGVQD (reference sequence). Trimming took 3 bases from V and 2 from J, leaving 14 bases between them. This CDR3 has 15 residues.

The J gene is TRBJ2-2, the V gene TRBV6-1; 7 bases line up with TRBD2. V lost 10 bases and J lost 4; bases outside the gene matches: 9. This CDR3 has 14 amino acids. In germline, CDR1 is MNHNS, CDR2 SASEGT. The DNA for the CDR3 is TGTGCCACCGTGGGACTATCCACCACCGGGGAGCTGTTTTTT. Its translation is CATVGLSTTGELFF.

Comments on this clonotype: A much larger clone differs from this one at a single base, so this may be a read error. This sequence joins TRBV5-1 and TRBJ2-7; D not resolved. The CDR3 has 13 amino acids. Germline V gene data show CDR1 as SGHRS and CDR2 as YFSETQ. The CDR3 loop reads CASSLVPAYEHYF. DNA of the CDR3: TGCGCCAGCAGCTTGGTTCCAGCCTACGAGCACTACTTC.

This clonotype was observed a handful of times. V usage is TRBV20-1 and J usage is TRBJ2-5; maybe TRBD2 (5 bases). Per germline, CDR1 DFQATT and CDR2 SNEGSKA (reference sequence). CDR3 length: 13 residues. V was clipped by 6 bases and J by 5 bases, with 16 bases between them. The CDR3 sequence is CSARGGPSETQYF. CDR3 nucleotides: TGCAGTGCACGGGGTGGCCCGAGCGAGACCCAGTACTTC.

CDR3 loop: CASSQEDRGVSPADTQYF. The CDR3 nucleotides are TGCGCCAGCAGCCAAGAAGATAGGGGGGTCAGCCCCGCAGATACGCAGTATTTT. This chain uses TRBV4-3 with TRBJ2-3; either TRBD1 or TRBD2 may supply D (6 bases each). The germline V gene encodes CDR1 LGHNA and CDR2 YSLEER. This CDR3 is 18 amino acids long. Trimming removed 0 bases at V and 4 bases at J, with 20 bases between.